These T cell receptor beta chains were read from a single sample in a study of T cell responses to AZD1222 COVID-19 vaccine. The assay was immunoSEQ multiplex PCR, and TCRdb's table has in-frame clones only and misses some. The repertoire holds 95,000 to 150,000 clones, with 80% to 95% as singletons. The material was peripheral blood, obtained on day 0 of AZD1222 vaccination. The origin of the receptors is an adult in good health. Both conserved end residues are part of each CDR3. The order of the fields is D gene, clone size, V gene, J gene, CDR3 DNA, CDR3 protein. D genes are given only for firm matches. Clone size is not always given. Where it is, it says once, few, many or a class for expanded clones.

.	few	TRBV11-2	TRBJ1-4	TGTGCCAGCAGCTTAGAGGCAGGGGCTAAACTGTTTTTT	CASSLEAGAKLFF
TRBD1	.	TRBV7-9	TRBJ1-2	TGTGCCAGCAGCCATGGGGGGACAGGGGAATATGGCTACACCTTC	CASSHGGTGEYGYTF
TRBD1	.	TRBV27	TRBJ1-2	TGTGCCAGCAGAACTACAGGGGGCGCGAATGGCTACACCTTC	CASRTTGGANGYTF
.	.	TRBV30	TRBJ1-2	TGTGCCTGGAGTGTACTTAGGGTCTATGGCTACACCTTC	CAWSVLRVYGYTF
.	.	TRBV7-9	TRBJ1-1	TGTGCCAGCAGCTTAGAGGGGCGGGCCACTGAAGCTTTCTTT	CASSLEGRATEAFF
.	.	TRBV18	TRBJ2-5	TGTGCCAGCTCAAGCAAGCAAGAGACCCAGTACTTC	CASSSKQETQYF
TRBD1	.	TRBV18	TRBJ1-3	TGTGCCAGCTCACCCTGGACAGGGAGAACTGGAAACACCATATATTTT	CASSPWTGRTGNTIYF
.	once	TRBV13	TRBJ2-7	TGTGCCAGCAGCCCGACACTTATGGGCGAGCAGTACTTC	CASSPTLMGEQYF
.	.	TRBV5-4	TRBJ2-7	TGTGCCAGCAGCGCGACAGGTAACTACGAGCAGTACTTC	CASSATGNYEQYF
.	.	TRBV4-1	TRBJ1-4	TGCGCCAGCAGCCAAGCGGCTCCCATGGCAAAACTGTTTTTT	CASSQAAPMAKLFF
.	.	TRBV7-9	TRBJ1-5	TGTGCCAGCAGCCTAGGGTATGGAAGCAATCAGCCCCAGCATTTT	CASSLGYGSNQPQHF